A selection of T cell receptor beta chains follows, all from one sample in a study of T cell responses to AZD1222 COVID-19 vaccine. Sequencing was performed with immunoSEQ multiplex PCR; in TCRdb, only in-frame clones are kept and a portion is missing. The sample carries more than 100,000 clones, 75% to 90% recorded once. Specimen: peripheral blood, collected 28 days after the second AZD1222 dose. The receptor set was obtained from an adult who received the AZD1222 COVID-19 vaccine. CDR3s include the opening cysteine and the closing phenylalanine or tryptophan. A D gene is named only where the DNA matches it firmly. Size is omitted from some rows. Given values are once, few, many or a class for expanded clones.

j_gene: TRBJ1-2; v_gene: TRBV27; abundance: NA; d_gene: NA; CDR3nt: TGTGCCAGCAGTTTATCCCCTGGGGGGTACTATGGCTACACCTTC; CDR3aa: CASSLSPGGYYGYTF
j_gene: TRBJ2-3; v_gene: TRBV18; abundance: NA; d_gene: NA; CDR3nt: TGTGCCAGCTCGCCTCTAGGCATAACGCAGTATTTT; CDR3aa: CASSPLGITQYF
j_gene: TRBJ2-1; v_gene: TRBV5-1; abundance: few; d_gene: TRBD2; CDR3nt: TGCGCCAGCAGCAGGAGTGGGACTAGCGGGGAGGGTGAGCAGTTCTTC; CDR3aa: CASSRSGTSGEGEQFF
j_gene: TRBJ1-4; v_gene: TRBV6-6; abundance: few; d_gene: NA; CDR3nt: TGTGCCAGCACCAGGACCGACTTTAATGAAAAACTGTTTTTT; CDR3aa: CASTRTDFNEKLFF
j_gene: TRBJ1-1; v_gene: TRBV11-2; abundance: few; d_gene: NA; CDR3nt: TGTGCCAGCAGCTCGACGGAATCGAACACTGAAGCTTTCTTT; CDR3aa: CASSSTESNTEAFF
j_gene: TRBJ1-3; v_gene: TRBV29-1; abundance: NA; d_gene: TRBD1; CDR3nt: TGCAGCGTCAGGACAGGGGGCCGAAACACCATATATTTT; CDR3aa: CSVRTGGRNTIYF
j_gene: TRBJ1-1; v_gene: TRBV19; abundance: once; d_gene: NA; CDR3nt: TGTGCCAGTAGTGACCAGGGGTCCCCCGAGAACACTGAAGCTTTCTTT; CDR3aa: CASSDQGSPENTEAFF
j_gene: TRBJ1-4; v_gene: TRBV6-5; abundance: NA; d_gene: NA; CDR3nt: TGTGCCAGCAGTACCCGGGGGCGGACTAATGAAAAACTGTTTTTT; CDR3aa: CASSTRGRTNEKLFF
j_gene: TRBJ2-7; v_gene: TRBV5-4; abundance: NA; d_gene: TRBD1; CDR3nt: TGTGCCAGCAGCGTTGACAGGGGGAGCTACGAGCAGTACTTC; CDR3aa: CASSVDRGSYEQYF
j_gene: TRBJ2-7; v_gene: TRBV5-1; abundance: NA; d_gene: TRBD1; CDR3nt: TGCGCCAGCAGCGTGCGACAGGGGGCCTACGAGCAGTACTTC; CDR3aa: CASSVRQGAYEQYF
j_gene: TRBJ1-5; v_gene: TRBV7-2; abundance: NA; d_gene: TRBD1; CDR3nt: TGTGCCAGCAGCTTCAGGGGGAATCAGCCCCAGCATTTT; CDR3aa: CASSFRGNQPQHF
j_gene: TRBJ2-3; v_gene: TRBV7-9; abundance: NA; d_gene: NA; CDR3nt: TGTGCCAGCAGCGGGATCCGGGGCACAGATGCGCAGTATTTT; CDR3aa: CASSGIRGTDAQYF
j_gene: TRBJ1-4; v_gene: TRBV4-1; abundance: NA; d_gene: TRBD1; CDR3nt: TGCGCCAGCAGCCAACCCGACAGGGTTAGTGAAAAACTGTTTTTT; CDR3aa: CASSQPDRVSEKLFF
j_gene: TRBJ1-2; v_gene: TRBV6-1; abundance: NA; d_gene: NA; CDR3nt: TGTGCCAGCAGTGAACCCGGGAGGGTGCGGGATGGCTACACCTTC; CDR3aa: CASSEPGRVRDGYTF
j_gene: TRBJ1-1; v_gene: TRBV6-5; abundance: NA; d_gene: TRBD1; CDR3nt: TGTGCCAGCAGTACGGGACAGGGCTACACTGAAGCTTTCTTT; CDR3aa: CASSTGQGYTEAFF
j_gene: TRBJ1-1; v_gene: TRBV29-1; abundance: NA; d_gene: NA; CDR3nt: TGCAGCGTTGACCCAGGAAGAGGGGGTACCTGGGTCACTGAAGCTTTCTTT; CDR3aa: CSVDPGRGGTWVTEAFF
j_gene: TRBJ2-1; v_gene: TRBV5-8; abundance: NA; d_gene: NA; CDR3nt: TGTGCCAGCAGCTTGGGGGGCAGCTCCTACAATGAGCAGTTCTTC; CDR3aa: CASSLGGSSYNEQFF
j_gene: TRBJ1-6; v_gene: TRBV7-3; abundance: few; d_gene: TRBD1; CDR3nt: TGTGCCAGCAGCCCAGGGGGGGTAGGATCACCCCTCCACTTT; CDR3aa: CASSPGGVGSPLHF
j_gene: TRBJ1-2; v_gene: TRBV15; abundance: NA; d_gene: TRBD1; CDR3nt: TGTGCCACCAGCAGGGGACAGGGGTTAATTCCTACTAACTATGGCTACACCTTC; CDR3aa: CATSRGQGLIPTNYGYTF
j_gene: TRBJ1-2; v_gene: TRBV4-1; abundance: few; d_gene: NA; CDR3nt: TGCGCCAGCAGCCAAGATAGTATTCGGGGGGCCTATGGCTACACCTTC; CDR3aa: CASSQDSIRGAYGYTF
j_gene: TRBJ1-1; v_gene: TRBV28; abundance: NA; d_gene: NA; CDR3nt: TGTGCCAGCAGTTTGGCTTTTGGGCAGGGACCCGGAGACACTGAAGCTTTCTTT; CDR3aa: CASSLAFGQGPGDTEAFF
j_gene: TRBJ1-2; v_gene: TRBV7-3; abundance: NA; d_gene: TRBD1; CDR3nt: TGTGCCAGCAGCCCATCAGGGACGCACCGGGACAGGGTGACCTATGGCTACACCTTC; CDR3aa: CASSPSGTHRDRVTYGYTF
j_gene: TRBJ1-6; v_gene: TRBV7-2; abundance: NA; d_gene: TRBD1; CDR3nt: TGTGCCAGCAGCTACAGGGGCTGGGGCGAATCACCCCTCCACTTT; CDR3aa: CASSYRGWGESPLHF
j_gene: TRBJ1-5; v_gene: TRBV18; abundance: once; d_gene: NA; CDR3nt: TGTGCCAGCTCACCACAATCTAGGACAGCCTATCAGCCCCAGCATTTT; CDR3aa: CASSPQSRTAYQPQHF
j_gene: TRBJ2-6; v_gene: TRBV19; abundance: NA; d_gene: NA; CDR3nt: TGTGCCAGTAGTATCGCCGCTACCGGGGCCAACGTCCTGACTTTC; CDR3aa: CASSIAATGANVLTF
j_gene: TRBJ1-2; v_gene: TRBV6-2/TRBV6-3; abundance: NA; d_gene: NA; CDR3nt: TGTGCCAGCAGTTACATGGCGGACAAAGTCTATGGCTACACCTTC; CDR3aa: CASSYMADKVYGYTF
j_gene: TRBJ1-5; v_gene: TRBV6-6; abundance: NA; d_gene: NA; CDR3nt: TGTGCCAGCACCCGGGAGGGATTGGGCAATCAGCCCCAGCATTTT; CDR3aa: CASTREGLGNQPQHF
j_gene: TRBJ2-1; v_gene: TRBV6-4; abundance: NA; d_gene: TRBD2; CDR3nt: TGTGCCAGCAGTGGCACTAGCGGGGGGGCCAACAATGAGCAGTTCTTC; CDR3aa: CASSGTSGGANNEQFF
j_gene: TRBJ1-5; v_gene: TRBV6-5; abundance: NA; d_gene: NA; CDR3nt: TGTGCCAGCAGTTACTCGACTAATCAGCCCCAGCATTTT; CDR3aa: CASSYSTNQPQHF
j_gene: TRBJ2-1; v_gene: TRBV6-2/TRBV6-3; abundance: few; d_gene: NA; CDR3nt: TGTGCCAGCAGTTACTCGGGGTACGGTGAGCAGTTCTTC; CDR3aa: CASSYSGYGEQFF
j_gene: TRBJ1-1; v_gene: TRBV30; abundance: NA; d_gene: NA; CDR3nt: TGTGCCTGTCTACAGGGAAACCCCACCTTGAACACTGAAGCTTTCTTT; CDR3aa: CACLQGNPTLNTEAFF
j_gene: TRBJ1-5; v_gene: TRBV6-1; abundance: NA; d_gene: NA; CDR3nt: TGTGCCAGCAGTGAAGCTGGGACCTACAATCAGCCCCAGCATTTT; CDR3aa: CASSEAGTYNQPQHF